This T cell receptor beta chain was identified in a study of cytomegalovirus exposure and HLA in healthy donors (dated by TCRdb to 2016 to 2017). About the investigation overall: The 666 repertoires of the first cohort and the roughly 110 validation repertoires were produced on the same platform, according to a later analysis. The aim of the study was to test whether cataloging public T cell receptors could identify signatures of past pathogen exposure. Besides the first cohort of some 670 subjects, a separate validation cohort made up of roughly 120 different subjects was used. The study combined high-throughput TCR immunosequencing, statistical association of individual TCRs with disease status, and machine learning to predict cytomegalovirus infection status.

At the junction V is shortened by 2 bases and J by 5 bases, with 10 bases in between. The CDR3 starts with the cysteine, ends with the phenylalanine, and has 12 residues. The only DNA kept is the CDR3, 36 bases in frame from the first base. Reading the germline V gene (reference sequence) gives CDR1 GTSNPN and CDR2 SVGIG. In the case of this clone: Its antigen is unknown. No base qualities exist here, and no much larger clone lies one base off it.

The donors belonged to the validation cohort of about 120 subjects, which was separate from the roughly 700-subject first cohort. Beyond this particular receptor, the publication reports: It was suggested by the authors that the approach could potentially be generalized to other disease states and immunological phenotypes. Across donors, most TCR sequences were observed very rarely, whereas some public TCRs were present in many individuals. In the study, around 150 TCR beta chains were listed as associated with cytomegalovirus. Subsequent analysis determined that TCRs grouped into clusters in the first cohort also showed a tendency toward co-occurrence across the approximately 120 validation repertoires, and 85% to 95% of cluster scores exceeded 0. Three of the identified cytomegalovirus-associated TCR beta chains were confirmed in vitro to be specific for cytomegalovirus antigens. The classifier was reported to diagnose cytomegalovirus status with high specificity and sensitivity in both the original cohort and the validation cohort. A later analysis lacked HLA typing for the validation cohort, so it scored co-occurrence in that cohort across all 110 or so repertoires.

Libraries were constructed by the immunoSEQ multiplex PCR assay. From the authors' description of their analysis: To diagnose cytomegalovirus status from the catalog of TCR beta chain sequences, a statistical classification framework was built. TCRdb mirrors the immuneACCESS table, restricted to in-frame sequences. Some clones are absent from its copies; in checked studies, under half trace to an unresolved V gene, and the reason for the others is unknown. The D gene and trimming were derived from the DNA, and the V and J assignments and clone size from that table. The sample table contains more than 45,000 clones; only one count was recorded for just under 95% of them. The ten largest clones represent about 2.1% of the sample.

The rearrangement combines TRBV30 with TRBJ2-7; the D segment could be TRBD2, given 5 matching bases. The specimen sequenced was PBMCs. The receptor was isolated from a man between 18 and 29 years old in good health and CMV-seronegative. Here is the DNA: TGTGCCTGGAGTCCACGGGGAAACGAGCAGTACTTC. Its protein reads: CAWSPRGNEQYF.